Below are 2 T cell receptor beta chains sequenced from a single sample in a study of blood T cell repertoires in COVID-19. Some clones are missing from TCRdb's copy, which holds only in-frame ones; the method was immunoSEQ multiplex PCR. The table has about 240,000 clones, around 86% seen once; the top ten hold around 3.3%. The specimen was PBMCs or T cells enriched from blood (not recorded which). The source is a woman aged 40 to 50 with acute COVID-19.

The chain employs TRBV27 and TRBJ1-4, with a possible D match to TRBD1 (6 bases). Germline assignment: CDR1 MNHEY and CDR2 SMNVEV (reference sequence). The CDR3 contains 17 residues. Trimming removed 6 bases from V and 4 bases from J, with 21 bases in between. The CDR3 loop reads CASSLQMGGLDNEKLFF. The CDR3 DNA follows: TGTGCCAGCAGCCTCCAAATGGGGGGGCTTGATAATGAAAAACTGTTTTTT.

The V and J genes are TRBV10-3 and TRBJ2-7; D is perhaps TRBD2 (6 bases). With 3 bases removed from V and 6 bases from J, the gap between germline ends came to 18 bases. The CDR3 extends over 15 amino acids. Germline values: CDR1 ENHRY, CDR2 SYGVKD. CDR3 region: CAISDSHGTGVEQYF. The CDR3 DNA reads TGTGCCATCAGTGATTCCCACGGGACGGGAGTCGAGCAGTACTTC.